The next 27 T cell receptor beta chains were all read from a single sample in a study of T-cell reconstitution after alpha-beta-depleted transplantation in children. Unique molecular identifiers were used to barcode this TCRbeta library. TCRdb used MiXCR to reprocess the PCR reads, holding one entry per CDR3 protein. The profile shows about 980,000 distinct CDR3 sequences, under 30% of them singletons. The specimen was PBMCs, mostly from graft donor cells, collected 360 days after TCRalphabeta/CD19-depleted stem cell transplant. The receptors shown here come from a boy younger than two who had a stem cell transplant for SCID, so the T cells may come from the graft donor.

This clonotype has more than one count but fewer than ten. The chain uses TRBV7-9 and TRBJ2-3, with TRBD1 as a possible D gene (6 bases). Germline values: CDR1 SEHNR, CDR2 FQNEAQ (reference sequence). Trimming removed 11 bases at V and 4 bases at J, with 19 bases between. This CDR3 has 14 amino acids. CDR3 sequence: CASGAALGSDTQYF. In DNA, the CDR3 is TGTGCCTCAGGGGCCGCTTTGGGATCAGATACGCAGTATTTT. Supplemented by reference TRBV7-9 and TRBJ2-3, the full variable domain reads DTGVSQNPRHKITKRGQNVTFRCDPISEHNRLYWYRQTLGQGPEFLTYFQNEAQLEKSRLLSDRFSAERPKGSFSTLEIQRTEQGDSAMYLCASGAALGSDTQYFGPGTRLTVL.

The chain recombines TRBV3-1 with TRBJ2-3; D is perhaps TRBD2 (6 bases). There are 14 residues in the CDR3. Trimming stripped 0 bases from V and 8 bases from J, with 12 bases between. Looked up from germline, CDR1 is LGHDT and CDR2 is YNNKEL (reference sequence). The CDR3 reads CASSQDPRAGTQYF. For the CDR3, the DNA is TGTGCCAGCAGCCAAGATCCCAGAGCGGGTACGCAGTATTTT.

V usage is TRBV2 and J usage is TRBJ2-7, with 7 bases that match TRBD2. V shed 4 bases, J shed 1 base, and the junction held 7 bases outside the gene matches. The germline V gene has CDR1 SNHLY and CDR2 FYNNEI. The CDR3 contains 15 residues. CDR3 nucleotides: TGTGCCAGCAGTGTGGCTAGCGGACTGTCCTACGAGCAGTACTTC. This sequence encodes CASSVASGLSYEQYF.

The gene calls are TRBV7-9 and TRBJ2-7, with TRBD1 identical over 7 bases. CDR1 and CDR2 (germline): SEHNR, FQNEAQ (reference sequence). CDR3 size: 14 residues. The V and J ends lost 3 bases and 6 bases, in that order; junction bases with no gene match: 8. The CDR3 nucleotides read TGTGCCAGCAGCTTCGCCAGGGGGATGGGCGAGCAGTACTTC. It specifies CASSFARGMGEQYF.

The chain recombines TRBV5-1 with TRBJ2-7; TRBD1 matches at 7 bases. The CDR3 has 16 amino acids. The junction had 14 bases not matched to a gene; V was cut back by 4 bases and J by 4 bases. Germline assignment: CDR1 SGHRS and CDR2 YFSETQ. The CDR3 sequence: CASSAHLGGEGYEQYF. For the CDR3, the DNA is TGCGCCAGCAGCGCCCATTTAGGGGGCGAAGGTTACGAGCAGTACTTC. The full variable domain, completed using reference TRBV5-1 and TRBJ2-7, is KAGVTQTPRYLIKTRGQQVTLSCSPISGHRSVSWYQQTPGQGLQFLFEYFSETQRNKGNFPGRFSGRQFSNSRSEMNVSTLELGDSALYLCASSAHLGGEGYEQYFGPGTRLTVT.

The V and J genes are TRBV20-1 and TRBJ2-2; 9 bases fit TRBD1. V lost 6 bases and J lost 3; bases outside the gene matches: 8. Germline lookup yields CDR1 DFQATT and CDR2 SNEGSKA (reference sequence). The CDR3 is 15 residues long. CDR3 in DNA: TGCAGTGCGCTGGACAGGGGCTCCCACACCGGGGAGCTGTTTTTT. This sequence encodes CSALDRGSHTGELFF.

This clonotype was seen only a few times. The chain employs TRBV4-1 and TRBJ2-1, with D possibly matching TRBD1 (5 bases). The V end was cut by 0 bases, the J end by 4 bases, with 13 bases between. Germline loops: CDR1 MGHRA, CDR2 YSYEKL. This CDR3 comprises 16 residues. In DNA form, the CDR3 reads TGCGCCAGCAGCCAAGAGGGTAGGGGCGGTTACAATGAGCAGTTCTTC. Its protein product is CASSQEGRGGYNEQFF.

The CDR3 protein is CASSLEPTGGAGKLFF. The DNA of the CDR3 is TGTGCCAGCAGCTTGGAACCGACAGGGGGCGCAGGAAAACTGTTTTTT. The gene calls are TRBV7-9 and TRBJ1-4; 10 bases fit TRBD1. CDR3 size: 16 residues. The germline V gene has CDR1 SEHNR and CDR2 FQNEAQ (reference sequence). V trimming: 3 bases; J trimming: 10 bases; junction bases outside the gene matches: 11.

This clonotype was seen a few times. The chain recombines TRBV28 with TRBJ2-7; the D call may be TRBD1 or TRBD2 (5 bases each). Per the germline V gene, CDR1 is MDHEN and CDR2 is SYDVKM. With 6 bases removed from V and 5 bases from J, the gap between germline ends came to 20 bases. The CDR3 loop spans 15 amino acids. The CDR3 DNA follows: TGTGCCAGCAGCAGTCCCGGGACGGCGCCGGACGAGCAGTACTTC. Translating it yields CASSSPGTAPDEQYF.

The sample holds a few counts of this clonotype. The chain has TRBV12-3 or TRBV12-4 and TRBJ1-5; TRBD1 matches 7 bases. Trimming cost V 7 bases and J 7 bases; bases outside gene matches: 10. The CDR3 spans 14 residues. CDR3 bases: TGTGCCAGCACCGACAGGGTGATGGGCCAGCCCCAGCATTTT. Encoded protein: CASTDRVMGQPQHF.

This clonotype was seen a few times. CDR3 loop: CASSFGDRRTNEQFF. Here the CDR3 DNA reads TGTGCCAGCAGTTTTGGGGACAGGAGAACCAATGAGCAGTTCTTC. The chain is built from TRBV12-3 or TRBV12-4 and TRBJ2-1, with TRBD1 matching over 8 bases. With 3 bases clipped from V and 6 bases from J, the junction kept 7 bases outside the gene matches. This CDR3 has 15 amino acids.

This clonotype was counted between two and nine times. The rearrangement uses TRBV6-1 and TRBJ2-3; D may be TRBD2 (5 bases). CDR1 is MNHNS and CDR2 is SASEGT in the germline V gene. The CDR3 runs to 16 residues. Trimming took off 8 bases at V and 1 base at J, with 19 bases between the two ends. This CDR3 reads CASSAGPLGGTDTQYF. The CDR3 coding sequence is TGTGCCAGCTCGGCGGGTCCGCTGGGAGGCACAGATACGCAGTATTTT.

This clonotype was seen a few times. The gene calls are TRBV3-1 and TRBJ2-1, with D tentatively TRBD2 (6 bases). The CDR3 is 14 amino acids. Germline CDR1 reads LGHDT; CDR2 reads YNNKEL (reference sequence). Deletions cut 3 bases from V and 12 bases from J, with 18 bases between. The DNA for the CDR3 is TGTGCCAGCAGCCAGTCGACTAGAGTCCCCGGGCAGTTCTTC. As protein: CASSQSTRVPGQFF.

The CDR3 bases are TGTGCCAGCTCACCCGGACAGCCCTATGGGACCCAGTACTTC. Its protein is CASSPGQPYGTQYF. The chain recombines TRBV18 with TRBJ2-5, with TRBD1 as a possible D gene (6 bases). The CDR3 has 14 amino acids. V lost 3 bases to trimming and J lost 7 bases, with 15 bases between them. Germline V gene sequence: CDR1 KGHSH, CDR2 LQKENI.

The rearrangement joins TRBV18 to TRBJ2-2; a weak D match, TRBD2 (5 bases). V gave up 3 bases and J gave up 3 bases, with 14 bases separating them. CDR1 and CDR2 (germline): KGHSH, LQKENI. The CDR3 extends over 16 amino acids. The CDR3 loop reads CASSPPGLEDTGELFF. The CDR3 DNA sequence: TGTGCCAGCTCACCCCCCGGACTGGAGGACACCGGGGAGCTGTTTTTT.

This chain joins TRBV20-1 and TRBJ2-7, with D hard to call. Per germline, CDR1 DFQATT and CDR2 SNEGSKA (reference sequence). The CDR3 loop spans 10 amino acids. The V and J ends lost 6 bases and 4 bases respectively, with 7 bases between them. CDR3 DNA: TGCAGTGCGGGAAGGTACGAGCAGTACTTC. It codes for CSAGRYEQYF.

This clonotype has more than one count but fewer than ten. V usage is TRBV29-1 and J usage is TRBJ1-2; 7 bases are shared with TRBD1. Germline CDR1 reads SQVTM; CDR2 reads ANQGSEA. This CDR3 region has 14 residues. V lost 3 bases, J lost 4 bases, and 8 bases stayed unmatched. The CDR3 DNA reads as TGCAGCGTTGAGTACAGGGGTCCCTTCTATGGCTACACCTTC. Its translation is CSVEYRGPFYGYTF.

This clonotype came up a few times. This sequence joins TRBV5-1 and TRBJ2-6; TRBD2 might be the D (6 bases). Trimming pared 7 bases from V and 0 bases from J, leaving 20 bases between. In germline, CDR1 is SGHRS, CDR2 YFSETQ. The CDR3 has 18 residues. CDR3 amino acids: CASAVPGDGHSGANVLTF. As DNA, the CDR3 is TGCGCCAGCGCCGTCCCGGGGGACGGACACTCTGGGGCCAACGTCCTGACTTTC. Combining the CDR3 with reference TRBV5-1 and TRBJ2-6 gives the whole variable domain KAGVTQTPRYLIKTRGQQVTLSCSPISGHRSVSWYQQTPGQGLQFLFEYFSETQRNKGNFPGRFSGRQFSNSRSEMNVSTLELGDSALYLCASAVPGDGHSGANVLTFGAGSRLTVL.

This rearrangement joins TRBV7-9 to TRBJ2-5; D is unresolved. In germline, CDR1 is SEHNR, CDR2 FQNEAQ (reference sequence). The CDR3 is 12 residues long. V lost 5 bases and J lost 4, with 8 bases in between. The CDR3 DNA reads as TGTGCCAGCAGCCTATACCTAGAGACCCAGTACTTC. Translation: CASSLYLETQYF.

The V and J genes are TRBV23-1 and TRBJ1-5; maybe TRBD1 (5 bases). TRBV23-1 qualifies as an ORF whose function is uncertain. CDR3 length: 14 residues. V dropped 8 bases and J dropped 2 bases, with 13 bases sitting between them. CDR3 residues: CASALGACNQPQHF. The CDR3 DNA sequence: TGCGCCAGCGCCCTTGGGGCGTGCAATCAGCCCCAGCATTTT.

V and J are TRBV10-1 and TRBJ1-1; no clear D gene. Looked up from germline, CDR1 is WNHNN and CDR2 is SYGVQD (reference sequence). V gave up 2 bases and J gave up 5 bases, with 9 bases separating them. CDR3 size: 13 residues. The CDR3 nucleotides are TGCGCCAGCAGTGAGAATCCCAGTACTGAAGCTTTCTTT. Protein sequence: CASSENPSTEAFF.

This clonotype came up a few times. J is TRBJ2-5 and V is TRBV28; TRBD2 matches at 8 bases. The V gene end was trimmed by 8 bases and the J gene end by 5 bases; junction bases not matched to a gene: 13. CDR3 length: 15 residues. The V gene's germline CDR1 is MDHEN and CDR2 SYDVKM. The CDR3 DNA follows: TGTGCCAGCGATTATCGAGCGGGGGTCGGGGAGACCCAGTACTTC. This sequence encodes CASDYRAGVGETQYF.

This clonotype was observed a handful of times. The V gene is TRBV10-2, the J gene TRBJ2-3; 8 bases line up with TRBD2. Germline V CDR1 and CDR2: WSHSY, SAAADI. The CDR3 is 15 residues long. J was trimmed by 2 bases and V by 0 bases; bases with no gene match: 1. The CDR3 sequence is CASSESSGATDTQYF. CDR3 coding DNA: TGCGCCAGCAGTGAGTCTAGCGGGGCCACAGATACGCAGTATTTT.

CDR3 amino acids: CASNGGLQRPSYEQYF. CDR3 DNA: TGTGCCAGCAATGGGGGCCTCCAACGCCCAAGCTACGAGCAGTACTTC. The V and J genes are TRBV25-1 and TRBJ2-7, with TRBD1 as a possible D gene (6 bases). This CDR3 has 16 amino acids. Trimming left V 7 bases short and J 3 bases short, with 22 bases between. Looked up from germline, CDR1 is MGHDK and CDR2 is SYGVNS.

The V and J genes are TRBV2 and TRBJ1-1; weak D call: TRBD1 (5 bases). The CDR3 loop spans 14 amino acids. V lost 5 bases and J 3 bases, leaving 13 bases between the germline ends. Germline V CDR1 and CDR2: SNHLY, FYNNEI. The CDR3 region is CASSPSQGDTEAFF. CDR3 DNA: TGTGCCAGCAGTCCGTCTCAGGGAGACACTGAAGCTTTCTTT.

The chain couples TRBV21-1 to TRBJ2-5; TRBD1 is the table's D call, not checked against the DNA. TRBV21-1 is an annotated pseudogene. CDR3 length: 14 amino acids. The CDR3 DNA follows: TGTGCCAGCAGCAAAGAGGACAGGGCGGAGACCCAGTACTTC. This gives the protein CASSKEDRAETQYF.

The chain employs TRBV27 and TRBJ2-5; tentatively, D is TRBD2 (5 bases). The germline V and J ends were trimmed by 5 bases and 7 bases, with 17 bases remaining between them. Germline V lookup: CDR1 MNHEY, CDR2 SMNVEV (reference sequence). This CDR3 has 14 amino acids. The CDR3 DNA is TGTGCCAGCAGTCCAAACCGGGCTCGGGGGACCCAGTACTTC. This sequence encodes CASSPNRARGTQYF.